This T cell receptor (beta chain) originates from a study of identical twins. General study results and limits: The analysis was cross-sectional rather than longitudinal within donors.

Carrying unique molecular identifiers, the cDNA also gained a universal primer site through template switching. Each CDR3 protein is one row after TCRdb ran MiXCR on the 5' RACE reads. The sample includes some 260,000 distinct CDR3 sequences, more than 13% of them seen just once. Each donor (without exception) was a healthy Caucasian. In this sample, this clonotype turned up a few times. Its antigen is not identified. What was sequenced was memory (CD45RO+) T cells sorted from blood. This clonotype originated in a young woman in good health.

For the CDR3, the DNA is TGCGCCAGCAGCTTGGAGCACAGGGGTTGGTATGGCTACACCTTC. It encodes CASSLEHRGWYGYTF. The chain links TRBV5-1 to TRBJ1-2; 7 bases match TRBD1. The ends lost 0 bases at V and 5 bases at J; junction bases unmatched: 7. Per the germline V gene, CDR1 is SGHRS and CDR2 is YFSETQ. This CDR3 spans 15 amino acids.